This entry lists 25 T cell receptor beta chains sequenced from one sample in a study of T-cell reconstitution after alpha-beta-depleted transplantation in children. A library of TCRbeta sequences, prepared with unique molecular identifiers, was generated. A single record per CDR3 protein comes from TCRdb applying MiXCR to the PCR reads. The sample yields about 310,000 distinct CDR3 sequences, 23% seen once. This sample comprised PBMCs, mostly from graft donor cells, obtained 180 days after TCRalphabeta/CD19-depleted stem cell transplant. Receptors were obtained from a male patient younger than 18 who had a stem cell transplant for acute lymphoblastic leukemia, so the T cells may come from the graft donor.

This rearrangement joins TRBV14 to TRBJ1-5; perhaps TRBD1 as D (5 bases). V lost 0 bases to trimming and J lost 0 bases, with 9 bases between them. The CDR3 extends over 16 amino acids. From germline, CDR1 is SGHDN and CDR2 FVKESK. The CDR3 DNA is TGTGCCAGCAGCCAAGATCAGGGACTTAGCAATCAGCCCCAGCATTTT. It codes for CASSQDQGLSNQPQHF.

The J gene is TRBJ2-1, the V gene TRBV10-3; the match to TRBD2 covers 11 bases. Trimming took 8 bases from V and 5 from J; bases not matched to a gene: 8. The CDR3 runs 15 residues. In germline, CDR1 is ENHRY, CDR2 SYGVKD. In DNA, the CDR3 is TGTGCCATCGGTTGGCTAGCGGGAGGAGACAATGAGCAGTTCTTC. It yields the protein CAIGWLAGGDNEQFF.

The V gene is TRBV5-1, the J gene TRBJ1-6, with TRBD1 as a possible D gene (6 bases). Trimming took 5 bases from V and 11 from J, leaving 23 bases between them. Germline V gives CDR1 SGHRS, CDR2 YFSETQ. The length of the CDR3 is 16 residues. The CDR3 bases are TGCGCCAGCAGGGTTGAGGCAGGGGTCTCTCTGGCACCCCTCCACTTT. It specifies CASRVEAGVSLAPLHF.

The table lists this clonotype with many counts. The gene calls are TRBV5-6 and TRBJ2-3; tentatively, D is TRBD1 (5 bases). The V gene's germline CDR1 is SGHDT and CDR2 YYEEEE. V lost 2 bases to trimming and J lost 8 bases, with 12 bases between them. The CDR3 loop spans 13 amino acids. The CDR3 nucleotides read TGTGCCAGCAGCTTTTGGGGCCCGGGTACGCAGTATTTT. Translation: CASSFWGPGTQYF.

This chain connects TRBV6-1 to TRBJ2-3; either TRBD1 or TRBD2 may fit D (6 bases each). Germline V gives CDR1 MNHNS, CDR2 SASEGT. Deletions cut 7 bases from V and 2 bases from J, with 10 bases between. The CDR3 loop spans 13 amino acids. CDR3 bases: TGTGCCAGCAATGCGGGACACACAGATACGCAGTATTTT. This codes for CASNAGHTDTQYF.

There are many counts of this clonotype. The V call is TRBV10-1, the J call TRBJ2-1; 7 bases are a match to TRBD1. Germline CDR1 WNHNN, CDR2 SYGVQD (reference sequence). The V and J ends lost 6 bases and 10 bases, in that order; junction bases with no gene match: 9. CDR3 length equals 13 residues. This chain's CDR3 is CASSLAYRGEQFF. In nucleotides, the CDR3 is TGCGCCAGCAGCCTAGCTTACAGGGGAGAGCAGTTCTTC.

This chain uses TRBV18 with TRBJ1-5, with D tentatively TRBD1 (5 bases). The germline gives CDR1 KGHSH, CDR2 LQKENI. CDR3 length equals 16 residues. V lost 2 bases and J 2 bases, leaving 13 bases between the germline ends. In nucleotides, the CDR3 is TGTGCCAGCTCACCAAACGGAGCGGGGGGCAATCAGCCCCAGCATTTT. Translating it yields CASSPNGAGGNQPQHF. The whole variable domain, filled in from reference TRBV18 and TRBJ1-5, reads NAGVMQNPRHLVRRRGQEARLRCSPMKGHSHVYWYRQLPEEGLKFMVYLQKENIIDESGMPKERFSAEFPKEGPSILRIQQVVRGDSAAYFCASSPNGAGGNQPQHFGDGTRLSIL.

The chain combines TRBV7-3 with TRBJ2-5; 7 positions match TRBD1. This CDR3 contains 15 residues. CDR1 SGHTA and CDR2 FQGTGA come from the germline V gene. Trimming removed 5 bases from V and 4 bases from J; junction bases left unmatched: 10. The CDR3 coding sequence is TGTGCCAGCAGCCCTACAGGGGTTTCGGGAGAGACCCAGTACTTC. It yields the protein CASSPTGVSGETQYF.

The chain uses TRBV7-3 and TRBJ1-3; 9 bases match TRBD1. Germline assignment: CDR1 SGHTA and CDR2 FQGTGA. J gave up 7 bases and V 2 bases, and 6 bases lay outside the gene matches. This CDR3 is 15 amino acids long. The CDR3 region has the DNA TGTGCCAGCAGCTTACCCGGGACAGGGTCCAACACCATATATTTT. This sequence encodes CASSLPGTGSNTIYF.

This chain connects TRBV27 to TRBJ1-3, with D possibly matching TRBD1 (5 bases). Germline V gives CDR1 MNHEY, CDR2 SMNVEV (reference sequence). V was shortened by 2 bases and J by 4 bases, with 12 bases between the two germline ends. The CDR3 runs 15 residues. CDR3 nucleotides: TGTGCCAGCAGTTTAAGGGGATCGGCCGGAAACACCATATATTTT. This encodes CASSLRGSAGNTIYF.

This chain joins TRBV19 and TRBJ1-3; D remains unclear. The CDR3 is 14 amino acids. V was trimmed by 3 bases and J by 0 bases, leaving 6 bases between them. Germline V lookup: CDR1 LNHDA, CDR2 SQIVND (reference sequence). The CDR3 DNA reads TGTGCCAGTAGTATGGGAAGCTCTGGAAACACCATATATTTT. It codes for CASSMGSSGNTIYF.

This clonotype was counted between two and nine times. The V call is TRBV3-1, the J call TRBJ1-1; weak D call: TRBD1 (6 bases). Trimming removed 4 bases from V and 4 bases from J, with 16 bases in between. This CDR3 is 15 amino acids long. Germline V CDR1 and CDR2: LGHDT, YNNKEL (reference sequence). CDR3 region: CASSRVGGRVTEAFF. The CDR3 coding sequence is TGTGCCAGCAGCCGGGTAGGGGGGCGGGTCACTGAAGCTTTCTTT. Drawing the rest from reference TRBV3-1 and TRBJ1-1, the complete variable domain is DTAVSQTPKYLVTQMGNDKSIKCEQNLGHDTMYWYKQDSKKFLKIMFSYNNKELIINETVPNRFSPKSPDKAHLNLHINSLELGDSAVYFCASSRVGGRVTEAFFGQGTRLTVV.

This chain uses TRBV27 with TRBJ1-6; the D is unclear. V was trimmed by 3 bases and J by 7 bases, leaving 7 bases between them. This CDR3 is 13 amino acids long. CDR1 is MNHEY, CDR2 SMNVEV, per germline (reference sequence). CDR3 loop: CASSFETNSPLHF. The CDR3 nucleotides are TGTGCCAGCAGTTTTGAGACAAATTCACCCCTCCACTTT.

The CDR3: CASSGQTSEQETQYF. The CDR3 DNA reads TGTGCCAGCAGCGGACAGACTAGCGAACAAGAGACCCAGTACTTC. The chain recombines TRBV7-8 with TRBJ2-5; TRBD2 matches 8 bases. Per germline, CDR1 SGHVS and CDR2 FQNEAQ. V dropped 5 bases and J dropped 2; count of bases not matched to a gene: 7. The CDR3 loop spans 15 amino acids.

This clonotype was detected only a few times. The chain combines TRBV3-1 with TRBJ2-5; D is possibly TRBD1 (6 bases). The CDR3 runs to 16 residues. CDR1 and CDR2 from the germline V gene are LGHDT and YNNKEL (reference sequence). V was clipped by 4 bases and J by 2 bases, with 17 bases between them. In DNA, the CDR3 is TGTGCCAGCAGCCCTCGGGTCCAGGGGAGACAAGAGACCCAGTACTTC. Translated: CASSPRVQGRQETQYF.

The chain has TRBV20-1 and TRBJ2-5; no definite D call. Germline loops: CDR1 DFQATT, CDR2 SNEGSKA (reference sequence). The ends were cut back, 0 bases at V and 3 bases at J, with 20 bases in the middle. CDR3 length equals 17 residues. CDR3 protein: CSARERTVIGVEETQYF. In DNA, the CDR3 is TGCAGTGCTAGAGAACGAACTGTGATTGGGGTCGAAGAGACCCAGTACTTC.

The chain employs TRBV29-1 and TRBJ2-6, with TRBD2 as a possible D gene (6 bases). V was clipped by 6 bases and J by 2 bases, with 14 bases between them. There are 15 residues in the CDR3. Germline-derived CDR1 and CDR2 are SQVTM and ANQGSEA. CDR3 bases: TGCAGCGTAGCAGTCGGGAGAACTGGGGCCAACGTCCTGACTTTC. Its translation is CSVAVGRTGANVLTF.

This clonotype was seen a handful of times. The CDR3 DNA sequence: TGTGCCAGCACTAGCGGGAGGGCCTACGAGCAGTACTTC. Translation gives CASTSGRAYEQYF. The rearrangement joins TRBV4-2 to TRBJ2-7, with 12 bases that match TRBD2. This CDR3 contains 13 residues. CDR1 LGHNA and CDR2 YNFKEQ come from the germline V gene. Unmatched junction bases numbered 0, after V lost 7 bases and J lost 2 bases.

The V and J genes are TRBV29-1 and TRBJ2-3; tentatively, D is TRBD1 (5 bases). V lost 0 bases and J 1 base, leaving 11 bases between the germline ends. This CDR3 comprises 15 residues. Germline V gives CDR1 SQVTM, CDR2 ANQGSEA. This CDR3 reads CSVEDQGRGTDTQYF. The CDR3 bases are TGCAGCGTTGAAGATCAAGGCAGGGGCACAGATACGCAGTATTTT.

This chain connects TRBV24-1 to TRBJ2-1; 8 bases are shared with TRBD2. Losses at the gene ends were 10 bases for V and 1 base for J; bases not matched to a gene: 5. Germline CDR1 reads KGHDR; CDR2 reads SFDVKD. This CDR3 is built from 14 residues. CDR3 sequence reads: CATASGFSYNEQFF. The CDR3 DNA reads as TGTGCCACAGCTAGCGGGTTTTCCTACAATGAGCAGTTCTTC.

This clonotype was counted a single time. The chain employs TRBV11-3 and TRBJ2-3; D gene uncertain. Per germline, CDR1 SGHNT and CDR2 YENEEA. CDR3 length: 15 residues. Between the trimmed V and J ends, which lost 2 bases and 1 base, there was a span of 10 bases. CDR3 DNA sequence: TGTGCCAGCAGCTTACTAGAGAAGGGCACAGATACGCAGTATTTT. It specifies CASSLLEKGTDTQYF.

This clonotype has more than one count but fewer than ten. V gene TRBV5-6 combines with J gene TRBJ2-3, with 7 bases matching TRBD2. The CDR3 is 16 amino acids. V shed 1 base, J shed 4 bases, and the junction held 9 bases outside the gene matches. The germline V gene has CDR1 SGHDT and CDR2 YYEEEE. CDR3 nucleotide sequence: TGTGCCAGCAGCTTGTGGGGGGGACCCCAGCCAGATACGCAGTATTTT. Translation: CASSLWGGPQPDTQYF.

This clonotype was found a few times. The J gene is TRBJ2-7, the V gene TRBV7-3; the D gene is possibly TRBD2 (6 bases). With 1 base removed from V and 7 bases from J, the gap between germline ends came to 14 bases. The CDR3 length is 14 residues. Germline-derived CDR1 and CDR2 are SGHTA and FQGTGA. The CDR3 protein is CASSLKEGLGEQYF. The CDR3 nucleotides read TGTGCCAGCAGCTTAAAGGAGGGTTTGGGGGAGCAGTACTTC.

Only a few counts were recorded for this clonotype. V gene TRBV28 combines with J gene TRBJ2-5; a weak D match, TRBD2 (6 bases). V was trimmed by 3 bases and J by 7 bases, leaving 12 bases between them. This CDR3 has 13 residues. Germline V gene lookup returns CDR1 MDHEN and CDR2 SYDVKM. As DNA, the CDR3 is TGTGCCAGCAGTTTGGGACTCCTCAGGACCCAGTACTTC. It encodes CASSLGLLRTQYF. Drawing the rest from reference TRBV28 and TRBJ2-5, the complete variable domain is DVKVTQSSRYLVKRTGEKVFLECVQDMDHENMFWYRQDPGLGLRLIYFSYDVKMKEKGDIPEGYSVSREKKERFSLILESASTNQTSMYLCASSLGLLRTQYFGPGTRLLVL.

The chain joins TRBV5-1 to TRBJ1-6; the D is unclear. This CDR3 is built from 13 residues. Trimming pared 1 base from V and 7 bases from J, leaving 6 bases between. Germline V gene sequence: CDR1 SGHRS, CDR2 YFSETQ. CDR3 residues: CASSLPGNSPLHF. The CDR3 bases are TGCGCCAGCAGCTTGCCCGGCAATTCACCCCTCCACTTT.